What follows is one T cell receptor (beta chain) and its context. This entry belongs to a study of blood T cell repertoires in COVID-19. TCRdb's copy holds only in-frame clones and misses some; the assay was immunoSEQ multiplex PCR. The table has roughly 250,000 clones, around 87% seen once. Germline assignment: CDR1 SGHTA and CDR2 FQGNSA. Trimming took 5 bases from V and 4 from J; bases not matched to a gene: 2. The length of the CDR3 is 13 residues. The chain recombines TRBV7-2 with TRBJ2-1; TRBD2 aligns across 7 bases. The TCR comes from a woman between 40 and 55 years old with acute COVID-19. The sample taken for sequencing was PBMCs or T cells enriched from blood (not recorded which). The CDR3 nucleotides are TGTGCCAGCAGCAGGACTAGTTACAATGAGCAGTTCTTC. Its translation is CASSRTSYNEQFF.